Given below is one TCR beta chain in context. Its target antigen remains unknown. No much larger clonotype is one base removed from it; base qualities were not supplied. TCRbeta CDR3 regions were amplified from genomic DNA by means of the immunoSEQ Assay, a bias-controlled multiplex PCR. On the study's bioinformatics: Within the assay, amplification of reference gene primers was used to estimate how many nucleated cells each sample contained. To quantify the absolute abundance of each unique TCRbeta CDR3 rearrangement, sequence reads were collapsed and filtered. For each sample, productive Simpson clonality was calculated by taking the square root of Simpson's diversity index across productive rearrangements. TCRdb limited this immuneACCESS table to in-frame rearrangements with V and J called. A share of clones is missing; checked studies link under half to unresolved V genes, and the rest is unexplained. V and J calls plus clone size are reproduced from that table; the DNA served to infer D and trimming. This sample lists about 200,000 clones; about 84% were detected once. The top ten hold about 8% of the sample.

In the germline V gene, CDR1 corresponds to SQVTM and CDR2 to ANQGSEA. The V end loses 6 bases and the J end loses 6 bases, and a stretch of 8 bases separates them. The cysteine opens and the phenylalanine closes a CDR3 of 10 amino acids. Solely the CDR3 DNA is kept, with 30 bases framed from the first base. Each collaborating institution followed its own protocols to collect whole blood in K2EDTA tubes. For TCRbeta analysis, collaborators shipped samples as frozen whole blood, isolated PBMCs, or DNA extracted from either of those sample types. The source of the sample is a study of blood T cell repertoires in COVID-19 (dated by TCRdb to the early 2020s). Regarding the complete study: Samples from collaborators originated in the United States, Italy and Spain and spanned both the acute and convalescent phases of COVID-19. The prospective study material was composed of cDNA or gDNA derived from T cells, B-cell-depleted T cells, or PBMCs. The dataset comprised deeply sampled blood TCRbeta repertoires from subjects exposed to, actively infected with, or recovered from COVID-19. A freely available public database, intended as a resource for researchers studying the immune response to SARS-CoV-2, is where the repertoires were released. The samples were drawn from two sources: the first 160 participants of the ongoing ImmuneRACE study, and 950 to 1,500 subjects contributed by 6 global collaborators. A de-identified subject ID, COVID-19 status, age in years and sex were almost always included in the sample metadata. Where available, HLA class I and class II types were taken from metadata supplied by the sample provider and were not determined by assay-based typing.

General conclusions and limits of the study: The quantity of clinical and demographic metadata differed by source and by participant and was supplied without curation.

The sequencing input was peripheral blood. The rearrangement joined TRBV29-1 to TRBJ1-1; a weak D assignment points to TRBD1 (5 bases agree). This receptor was identified in a woman of 80 years or more with acute or convalescent COVID-19. The CDR3 has the sequence CSVGTSEAFF. The DNA sequence reads TGCAGCGTAGGGACTTCTGAAGCTTTCTTT.